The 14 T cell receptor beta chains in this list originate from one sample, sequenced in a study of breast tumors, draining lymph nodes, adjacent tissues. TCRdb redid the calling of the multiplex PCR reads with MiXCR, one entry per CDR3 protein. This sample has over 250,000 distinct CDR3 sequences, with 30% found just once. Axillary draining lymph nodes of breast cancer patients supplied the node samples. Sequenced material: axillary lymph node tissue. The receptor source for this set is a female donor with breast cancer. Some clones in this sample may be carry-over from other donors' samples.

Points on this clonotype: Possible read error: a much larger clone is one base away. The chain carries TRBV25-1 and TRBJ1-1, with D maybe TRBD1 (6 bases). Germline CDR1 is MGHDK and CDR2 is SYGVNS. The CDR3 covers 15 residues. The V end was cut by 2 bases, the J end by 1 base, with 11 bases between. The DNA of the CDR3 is TGTGCCAGCAGTGAACAAGGGGGGCGGAACACTGAAGCTTTCTTT. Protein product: CASSEQGGRNTEAFF. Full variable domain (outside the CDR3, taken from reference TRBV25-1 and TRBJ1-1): EADIYQTPRYLVIGTGKKITLECSQTMGHDKMYWYQQDPGMELHLIHYSYGVNSTEKGDLSSESTVSRIRTEHFPLTLESARPSHTSQYLCASSEQGGRNTEAFFGQGTRLTVV.

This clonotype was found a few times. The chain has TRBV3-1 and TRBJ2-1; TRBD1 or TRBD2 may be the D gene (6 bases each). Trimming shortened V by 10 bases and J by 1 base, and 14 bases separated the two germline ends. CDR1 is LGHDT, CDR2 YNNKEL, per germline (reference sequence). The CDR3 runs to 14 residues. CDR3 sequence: CANRAGSSYNEQFF. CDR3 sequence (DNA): TGTGCCAACAGGGCGGGATCGTCCTACAATGAGCAGTTCTTC.

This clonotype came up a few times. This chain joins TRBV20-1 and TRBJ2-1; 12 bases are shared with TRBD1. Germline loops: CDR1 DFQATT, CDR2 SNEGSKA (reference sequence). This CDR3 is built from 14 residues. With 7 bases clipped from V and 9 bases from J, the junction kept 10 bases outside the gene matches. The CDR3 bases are TGCAGTGTCTACCGGGACAGGGGGCGCGGTGAGCAGTTCTTC. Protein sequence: CSVYRDRGRGEQFF.

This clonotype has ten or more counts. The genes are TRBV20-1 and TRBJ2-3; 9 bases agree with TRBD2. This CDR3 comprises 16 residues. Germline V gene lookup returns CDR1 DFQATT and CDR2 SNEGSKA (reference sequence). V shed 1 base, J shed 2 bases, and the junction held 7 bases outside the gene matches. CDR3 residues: CSARVASGAHTDTQYF. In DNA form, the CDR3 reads TGCAGTGCTAGAGTGGCTAGCGGGGCCCACACAGATACGCAGTATTTT.

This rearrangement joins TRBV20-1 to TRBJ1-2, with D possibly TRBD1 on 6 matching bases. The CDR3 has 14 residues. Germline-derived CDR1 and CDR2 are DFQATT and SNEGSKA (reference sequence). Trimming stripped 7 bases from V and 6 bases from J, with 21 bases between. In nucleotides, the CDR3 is TGCAGTGTCAGGCCGGGGGCGCAACACCATGGCTACACCTTC. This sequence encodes CSVRPGAQHHGYTF.

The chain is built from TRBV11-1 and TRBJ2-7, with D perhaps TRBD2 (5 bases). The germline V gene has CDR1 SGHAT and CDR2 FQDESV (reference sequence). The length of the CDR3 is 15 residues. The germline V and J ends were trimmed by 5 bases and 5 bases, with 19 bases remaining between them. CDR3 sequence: CASSQDWRRPDEQYF. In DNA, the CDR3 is TGTGCCAGCAGCCAAGATTGGAGGCGTCCCGACGAGCAGTACTTC.

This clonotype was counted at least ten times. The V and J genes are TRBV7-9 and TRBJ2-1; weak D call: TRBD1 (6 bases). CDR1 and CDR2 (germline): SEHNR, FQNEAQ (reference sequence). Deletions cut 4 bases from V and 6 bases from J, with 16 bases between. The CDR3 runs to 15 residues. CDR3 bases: TGTGCCAGCAGCTCGTCCGGGACAAAAGTCAATGAGCAGTTCTTC. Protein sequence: CASSSSGTKVNEQFF. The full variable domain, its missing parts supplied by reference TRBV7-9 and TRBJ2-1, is DTGVSQNPRHKITKRGQNVTFRCDPISEHNRLYWYRQTLGQGPEFLTYFQNEAQLEKSRLLSDRFSAERPKGSFSTLEIQRTEQGDSAMYLCASSSSGTKVNEQFFGPGTRLTVL.

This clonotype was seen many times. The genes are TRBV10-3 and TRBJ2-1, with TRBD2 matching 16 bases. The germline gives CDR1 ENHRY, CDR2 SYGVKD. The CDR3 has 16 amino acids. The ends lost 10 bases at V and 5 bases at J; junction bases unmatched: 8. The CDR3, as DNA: TGTGCCAGCAAGGGGACTAGCGGGAGGGCGAACAATGAGCAGTTCTTC. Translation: CASKGTSGRANNEQFF.

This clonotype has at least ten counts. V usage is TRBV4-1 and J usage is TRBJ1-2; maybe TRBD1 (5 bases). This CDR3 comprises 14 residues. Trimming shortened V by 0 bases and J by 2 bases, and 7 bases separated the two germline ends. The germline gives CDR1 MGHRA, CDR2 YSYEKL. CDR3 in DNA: TGCGCCAGCAGCCAAGATAACAGGAACTATGGCTACACCTTC. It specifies CASSQDNRNYGYTF.

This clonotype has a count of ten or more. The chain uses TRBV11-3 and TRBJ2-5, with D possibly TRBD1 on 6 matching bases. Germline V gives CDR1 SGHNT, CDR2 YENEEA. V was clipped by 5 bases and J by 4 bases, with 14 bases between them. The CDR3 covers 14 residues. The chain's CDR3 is CASSPEPGAETQYF. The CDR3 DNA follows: TGTGCCAGCAGCCCCGAACCAGGGGCAGAGACCCAGTACTTC.

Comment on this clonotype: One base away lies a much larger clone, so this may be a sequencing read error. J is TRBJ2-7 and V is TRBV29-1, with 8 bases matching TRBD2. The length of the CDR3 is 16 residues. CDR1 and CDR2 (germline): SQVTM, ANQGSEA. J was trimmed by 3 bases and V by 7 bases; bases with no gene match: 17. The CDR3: CSAGGRAGRANYEQYF. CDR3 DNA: TGCAGCGCCGGAGGGCGGGCCGGGAGGGCGAACTACGAGCAGTACTTC.

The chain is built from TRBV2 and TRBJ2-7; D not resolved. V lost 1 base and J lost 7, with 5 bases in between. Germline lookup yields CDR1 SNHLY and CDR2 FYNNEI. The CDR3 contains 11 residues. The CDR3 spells CASSEVREQYF. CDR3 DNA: TGTGCCAGCAGTGAAGTTAGGGAGCAGTACTTC.

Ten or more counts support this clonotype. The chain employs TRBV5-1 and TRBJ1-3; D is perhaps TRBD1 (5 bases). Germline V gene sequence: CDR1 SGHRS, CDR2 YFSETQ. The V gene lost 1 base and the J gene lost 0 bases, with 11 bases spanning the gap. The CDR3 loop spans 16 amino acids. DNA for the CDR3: TGCGCCAGCAGCTTGCTTGCGGGGGGCTCTGGAAACACCATATATTTT. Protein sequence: CASSLLAGGSGNTIYF. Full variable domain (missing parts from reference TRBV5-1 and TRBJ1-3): KAGVTQTPRYLIKTRGQQVTLSCSPISGHRSVSWYQQTPGQGLQFLFEYFSETQRNKGNFPGRFSGRQFSNSRSEMNVSTLELGDSALYLCASSLLAGGSGNTIYFGEGSWLTVV.

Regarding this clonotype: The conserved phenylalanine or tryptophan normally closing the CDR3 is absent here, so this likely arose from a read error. The CDR3 nucleotides read TGTGCCAGCTCACCAACCAGGGTAAACAGTCAGCCCCAGCATCTT. It is translated as CASSPTRVNSQPQHL. The chain recombines TRBV25-1 with TRBJ1-5; the D gene is possibly TRBD1 (5 bases). V was clipped by 8 bases and J by 6 bases, with 20 bases between them. Germline CDR1 MGHDK, CDR2 SYGVNS. The CDR3 contains 15 residues.